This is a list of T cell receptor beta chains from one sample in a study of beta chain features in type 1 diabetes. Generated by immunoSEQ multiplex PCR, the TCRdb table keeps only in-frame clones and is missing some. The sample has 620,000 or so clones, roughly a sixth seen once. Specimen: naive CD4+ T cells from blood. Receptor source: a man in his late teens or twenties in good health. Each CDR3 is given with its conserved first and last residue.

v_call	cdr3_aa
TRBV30	CAWGRDYPNNEQFF
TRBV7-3	CASSQQDGYEQYF
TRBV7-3	CASSPGSNTEAFF
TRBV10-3	CAIRTGLVVYEQYF
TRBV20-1	CRLAGGHEQYF
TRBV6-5	CASSLSGIVSGELFF
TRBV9	CASSVGPGETQYF
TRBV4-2	CASSQPQGPVETQYF
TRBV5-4	CASSLGGGWYNEQFF
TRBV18	CASSPKQGAQEKLFF
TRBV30	CAWSVTGGGQPQHF
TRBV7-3	CASSHTGGKETEAFF
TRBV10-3	CAIQPAGGLKTQYF
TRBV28	CASSLRAGSEAFF
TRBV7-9	CASSLGSRGGNGYTF
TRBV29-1	CSVERGYSGNTIYF
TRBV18	CASSLQLDYEQYF
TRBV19	CAVTKAGPGELFF
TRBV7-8	CASSLEPHRGHSINNEQFF
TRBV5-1	CASSLGDRANQPQHF
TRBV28	CASSPPGQGTQPQHF
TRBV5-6	CASSLGPAGALGQPQHF
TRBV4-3	CASSQANTGGNYGYTF
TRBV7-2	CASSFYRGRGTNYGYTF
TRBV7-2	CASSLIFRARDEKLFF
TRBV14	CASSRRDRATEAFF
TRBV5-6	CASSLRPGHDQETQYF
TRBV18	CASSPGGTGPGGTDTQYF
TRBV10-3	CATIRGDGATGEQFF
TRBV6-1	CASSEGWLLAKNIQYF
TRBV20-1	CTGPGETEAFF
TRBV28	CASSLRAGGNTIYF
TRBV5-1	CASSPRTAYEQYF
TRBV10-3	CAISESGVVNQETQYF
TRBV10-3	CAISESAGTNQPQHF
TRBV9	CASSPGPPGAYNEQFF
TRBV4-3	CASSQRQGSYEQYF
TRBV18	CASSPRDSPRNEQFF
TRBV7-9	CASSLASLGYYEQYF
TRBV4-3	CASSQDAAGQRGTIYF
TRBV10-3	CAISTRQNEQYF
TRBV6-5	CATRRALNYGYTF
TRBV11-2	CASSLGLAYEQFF
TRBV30	CAWTQGQGGGGAREKLFF
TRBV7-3	CASSLMSASAGDTQYF
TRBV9	CASSGSLPGGYTF
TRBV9	CASSVGQVNQPQHF
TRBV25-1	CATDWQNEQFF